This entry describes one TCR beta chain. The sample comes from a study of blood T cell repertoires in COVID-19. Sequenced by immunoSEQ multiplex PCR; TCRdb stores in-frame clones only, minus some. The table records under 85,000 clones, more than 70% of them present only once. The sample comprised peripheral blood. This clonotype was obtained from a man older than 75 with active or convalescent COVID-19.

The CDR3 DNA follows: TGTGCCAGCAGCTTAGTAGGGGGGGGGACTAGCGGAATAGAGACCCAGTACTTC. Amino acid sequence: CASSLVGGGTSGIETQYF. V gene TRBV7-2 combines with J gene TRBJ2-5, with 11 bases that match TRBD2. In germline, CDR1 is SGHTA, CDR2 FQGNSA. The CDR3 runs to 18 residues. V gave up 1 base and J gave up 4 bases; unmatched junction bases: 11.